The 25 T cell receptor beta chains below were found in one sample sequenced in a study of beta chain features in type 1 diabetes. Study-wide results and limits: When Type 1 diabetes patients were examined, their TCRB CDR3s proved moderately but significantly shorter in all four CD4+ subsets.

Their antigens are not known. Reverse transcription of all isolated RNA meant that expressed TCRB transcripts were sequenced. The method was immunoSEQ multiplex PCR; TCRdb's version includes in-frame clones alone and lacks a portion of them. Of some 190,000 clones listed, around 8% were seen once; the top ten hold approximately 0.87%. Material for sequencing was central memory CD4+ T cells from blood. The origin of the receptors is a woman aged 40 to 50 with type 1 diabetes.

The genes are TRBV7-9 and TRBJ1-2; 7 nucleotides line up with TRBD1. From germline, CDR1 is SEHNR and CDR2 FQNEAQ (reference sequence). V was clipped by 5 bases and J by 7 bases; unmatched bases: 10. The CDR3 spans 14 residues. The CDR3 nucleotides are TGTGCCAGCAGCCTTACAGGGGTTCGGATTGGCTACACCTTC. Encoded protein: CASSLTGVRIGYTF.

This clone came up a few times. The genes are TRBV7-2 and TRBJ1-6; 10 bases are shared with TRBD1. The V segment lost 4 bases and the J segment 7 bases; nucleotides outside the gene matches: 7. Germline values: CDR1 SGHTA, CDR2 FQGNSA. The CDR3 is 16 residues long. The CDR3 spells CASSSAGTGDNSPLHF. The CDR3, as DNA: TGTGCCAGCAGCTCAGCCGGGACAGGGGACAATTCACCCCTCCACTTT.

This chain joins TRBV28 and TRBJ2-2; TRBD2 matches 8 bases. This CDR3 contains 15 residues. CDR1 is MDHEN, CDR2 SYDVKM, per germline. The V segment lost 5 bases and the J segment 5 bases; nucleotides outside the gene matches: 7. CDR3 region: CASSTRLARTGELFF. The DNA of the CDR3 is TGTGCCAGCAGTACCCGACTAGCGAGGACCGGGGAGCTGTTTTTT. The variable domain in full, completed from reference TRBV28 and TRBJ2-2, reads DVKVTQSSRYLVKRTGEKVFLECVQDMDHENMFWYRQDPGLGLRLIYFSYDVKMKEKGDIPEGYSVSREKKERFSLILESASTNQTSMYLCASSTRLARTGELFFGEGSRLTVL.

This clone was observed a few times. The chain joins TRBV9 to TRBJ2-6; D is possibly TRBD2 (7 bases). This CDR3 has 17 residues. Germline V lookup: CDR1 SGDLS, CDR2 YYNGEE. With 0 bases removed from V and 7 bases from J, the gap between germline ends came to 17 bases. The CDR3 DNA reads TGTGCCAGCAGCGTAGCTGGCGGGGGCCTAGGAGCCAACGTCCTGACTTTC. This translates into CASSVAGGGLGANVLTF.

The chain employs TRBV28 and TRBJ1-2, with D perhaps TRBD1 (6 bases). The V and J ends lost 10 bases and 0 bases respectively, with 9 bases between them. CDR3 size: 12 residues. The germline CDR1 and CDR2 sequences are MDHEN and SYDVKM. CDR3 bases: TGTGCCATACAGGGCACTAACTATGGCTACACCTTC. It codes for CAIQGTNYGYTF.

This clone has a handful of counts. V usage is TRBV7-9 and J usage is TRBJ1-1, with a weak D call TRBD1 (5 bases). In germline, CDR1 is SEHNR, CDR2 FQNEAQ (reference sequence). The V end was cut by 3 bases, the J end by 10 bases, with 12 bases between. The CDR3 is 12 amino acids. The CDR3 DNA reads TGTGCCAGCAGCTTCCCTGGGGCCCGAGCTTTCTTT. The encoded protein is CASSFPGARAFF.

This clone was detected a few times. This chain connects TRBV5-1 to TRBJ2-1, with TRBD1 as a possible D gene (7 bases). Trimming removed 7 bases from V and 9 bases from J, with 14 bases in between. Germline V gene data show CDR1 as SGHRS and CDR2 as YFSETQ. The CDR3 is 12 residues long. CDR3 in amino acids: CASEGQEGEQFF. The DNA of the CDR3 is TGCGCCAGCGAAGGACAGGAGGGTGAGCAGTTCTTC.

This clone was observed a few times. This rearrangement joins TRBV5-1 to TRBJ2-1; D perhaps matches TRBD2 (6 bases). Germline CDR1 SGHRS, CDR2 YFSETQ. The CDR3 is 14 residues long. V lost 3 bases and J lost 9, with 16 bases in between. DNA of the CDR3: TGCGCCAGCAGCTCCACCGGAGGGCCTCTTGAGCAGTTCTTC. Encoded protein: CASSSTGGPLEQFF.

The chain is built from TRBV5-6 and TRBJ2-5; TRBD1 matches 7 bases. The CDR3 contains 14 residues. Unmatched junction bases numbered 7, after V lost 3 bases and J lost 5 bases. Germline V lookup: CDR1 SGHDT, CDR2 YYEEEE. In DNA, the CDR3 is TGTGCCAGCAGCTCGGCCAGGGGACAGGAGACCCAGTACTTC. Translated: CASSSARGQETQYF.

The chain uses TRBV5-1 and TRBJ2-7; tentatively, D is TRBD2 (7 bases). Trimming cost V 2 bases and J 3 bases, with 15 bases left between them. Germline V lookup: CDR1 SGHRS, CDR2 YFSETQ. There are 15 residues in the CDR3. The CDR3 coding sequence is TGCGCCAGCAGCTTCGGGGGGACAAAAAACTACGAGCAGTACTTC. This encodes CASSFGGTKNYEQYF.

There are a few counts of this clone. The rearrangement joins TRBV28 to TRBJ1-2; D ambiguous. Deletions cut 2 bases from V and 2 bases from J, with 9 bases between. Germline V gene sequence: CDR1 MDHEN, CDR2 SYDVKM. The CDR3 totals 14 residues. Here the CDR3 DNA reads TGTGCCAGCAGTTTAGTGGGAGCCAACTATGGCTACACCTTC. Translating it yields CASSLVGANYGYTF.

The table lists this clone with a few counts. Here the CDR3 reads CASSVGQSTGELFF. In nucleotides, the CDR3 is TGTGCCAGCAGCGTAGGACAGAGCACCGGGGAGCTGTTTTTT. The chain joins TRBV9 to TRBJ2-2; tentatively, D is TRBD1 (5 bases). This CDR3 is 14 amino acids long. The V gene's germline CDR1 is SGDLS and CDR2 YYNGEE. V lost 0 bases, J lost 4 bases, and 7 bases lay in between.

The chain employs TRBV11-2 and TRBJ2-3; 8 bases are a match to TRBD2. CDR1 and CDR2 (germline): SGHAT, FQNNGV. J gave up 4 bases and V 1 base, and 4 bases lay outside the gene matches. This CDR3 has 15 amino acids. The CDR3 DNA is TGTGCCAGCAGCTTAGGCGGGGGGCGGTCAGATACGCAGTATTTT. Encoded protein: CASSLGGGRSDTQYF.

This clone was picked up many times. The rearrangement links TRBV15 to TRBJ1-6; D call uncertain. The V gene lost 5 bases and the J gene lost 8 bases, with 10 bases spanning the gap. The CDR3 runs 13 residues. Germline loops: CDR1 LNHNV, CDR2 YYDKDF (reference sequence). The CDR3 reads CATSVQEDSPLHF. The CDR3 nucleotides are TGTGCCACCAGCGTCCAGGAGGATTCACCCCTCCACTTT.

V gene TRBV29-1 combines with J gene TRBJ2-3; 8 bases are shared with TRBD1. Germline trimming cut 4 bases from V and 4 bases from J; bases unmatched to any gene: 4. The CDR3 is 13 amino acids. Germline values: CDR1 SQVTM, CDR2 ANQGSEA. CDR3: CSVGTGRPDTQYF. DNA for the CDR3: TGCAGCGTTGGGACAGGGCGTCCAGATACGCAGTATTTT.

The genes are TRBV7-2 and TRBJ2-3; TRBD2 agrees at 7 bases. V shed 2 bases, J shed 4 bases, and the junction held 6 bases outside the gene matches. Germline loops: CDR1 SGHTA, CDR2 FQGNSA. There are 15 residues in the CDR3. Here the CDR3 reads CASSLRQGGPDTQYF. CDR3 nucleotide sequence: TGTGCCAGCAGCTTACGTCAGGGAGGGCCAGATACGCAGTATTTT.

The sample holds many counts of this clone. The chain carries TRBV29-1 and TRBJ1-1; the match to TRBD1 covers 8 bases. This CDR3 comprises 12 residues. CDR1 is SQVTM, CDR2 ANQGSEA, per germline. Trimming took 6 bases from V and 4 from J; bases not matched to a gene: 4. The CDR3 sequence: CSVSRGPTEAFF. CDR3 bases: TGCAGCGTGTCCAGGGGGCCCACTGAAGCTTTCTTT.

The chain couples TRBV5-6 to TRBJ1-3; 8 positions match TRBD1. Germline V gene data show CDR1 as SGHDT and CDR2 as YYEEEE. The CDR3 consists of 13 residues. V lost 5 bases to trimming and J lost 8 bases; unmatched junction nucleotides: 6. The CDR3 sequence: CASSSGQGDTIYF. The DNA for the CDR3 is TGTGCCAGCAGTTCTGGACAGGGTGACACCATATATTTT. The variable domain in full, completed from reference TRBV5-6 and TRBJ1-3, reads DAGVTQSPTHLIKTRGQQVTLRCSPKSGHDTVSWYQQALGQGPQFIFQYYEEEERQRGNFPDRFSGHQFPNYSSELNVNALLLGDSALYLCASSSGQGDTIYFGEGSWLTVV.

The chain carries TRBV28 and TRBJ2-3; 12 bases map to TRBD2. Germline V gives CDR1 MDHEN, CDR2 SYDVKM. The CDR3 is made up of 15 amino acids. J gave up 4 bases and V 5 bases, and 4 bases lay outside the gene matches. DNA for the CDR3: TGTGCCAGCAGTCTAGCGGGAGGGCCGGCAGATACGCAGTATTTT. It is translated as CASSLAGGPADTQYF.

The chain is built from TRBV25-1 and TRBJ2-7, with TRBD2 as a possible D gene (6 bases). Trimming removed 8 bases from V and 12 bases from J, with 32 bases in between. The CDR3 loop spans 16 amino acids. In germline, CDR1 is MGHDK, CDR2 SYGVNS. CDR3 protein: CASSENRGLLRGGRYF. CDR3 sequence (DNA): TGTGCCAGCTCAGAAAACCGAGGTCTCCTGAGGGGAGGACGGTACTTC.

The chain couples TRBV4-3 to TRBJ1-1; 7 nucleotides align to TRBD1. The CDR3 sequence is 15 residues long. Germline CDR1 reads LGHNA; CDR2 reads YSLEER. J was trimmed by 2 bases and V by 1 base; bases with no gene match: 4. The CDR3 reads CASSQADRANTEAFF. CDR3 DNA sequence: TGCGCCAGCAGCCAAGCCGACAGGGCAAACACTGAAGCTTTCTTT.

The V call is TRBV14, the J call TRBJ1-2, with a possible D match to TRBD1 (5 bases). Germline lookup yields CDR1 SGHDN and CDR2 FVKESK. CDR3 size: 15 residues. Deletions cut 1 base from V and 6 bases from J, with 15 bases between. CDR3 region: CASSQARQLLDGYTF. CDR3 coding DNA: TGTGCCAGCAGCCAAGCCCGACAGTTACTGGATGGCTACACCTTC.

This clone was counted only a few times. Other DNA sequences of this sample code for an identical CDR3. The chain is built from TRBV5-6 and TRBJ2-1; the match to TRBD2 covers 14 bases. CDR3 length: 15 residues. Germline V lookup: CDR1 SGHDT, CDR2 YYEEEE. Trimming removed 4 bases from V and 8 bases from J; junction bases left unmatched: 5. The CDR3, as DNA: TGTGCCAGCAGCCTGGGACTAGCGGGAGTGGATGAGCAGTTCTTC. The encoded protein is CASSLGLAGVDEQFF.

This clone occurred a few times. This chain uses TRBV7-9 with TRBJ2-2, with TRBD1 matching over 7 bases. The CDR3 is 15 amino acids. Per the germline V gene, CDR1 is SEHNR and CDR2 is FQNEAQ (reference sequence). With V trimmed by 5 bases and J by 0 bases, 3 bases remained unmatched. For the CDR3, the DNA is TGTGCCAGCAGCCCGGACAGGACGAACACCGGGGAGCTGTTTTTT. Translating gives CASSPDRTNTGELFF.

The chain has TRBV5-4 and TRBJ2-1; TRBD2 matches at 7 bases. Germline CDR1 SGHNT, CDR2 YYREEE (reference sequence). The V gene end was trimmed by 4 bases and the J gene end by 10 bases; junction bases not matched to a gene: 14. The CDR3 loop spans 15 amino acids. The CDR3 DNA reads TGTGCCAGCAGCCAGGGAGGGGAGGAGACCGGGGAGCAGTTCTTC. Translation: CASSQGGEETGEQFF. Filled out from reference TRBV5-4 and TRBJ2-1, the complete variable domain reads ETGVTQSPTHLIKTRGQQVTLRCSSQSGHNTVSWYQQALGQGPQFIFQYYREEENGRGNFPPRFSGLQFPNYSSELNVNALELDDSALYLCASSQGGEETGEQFFGPGTRLTVL.